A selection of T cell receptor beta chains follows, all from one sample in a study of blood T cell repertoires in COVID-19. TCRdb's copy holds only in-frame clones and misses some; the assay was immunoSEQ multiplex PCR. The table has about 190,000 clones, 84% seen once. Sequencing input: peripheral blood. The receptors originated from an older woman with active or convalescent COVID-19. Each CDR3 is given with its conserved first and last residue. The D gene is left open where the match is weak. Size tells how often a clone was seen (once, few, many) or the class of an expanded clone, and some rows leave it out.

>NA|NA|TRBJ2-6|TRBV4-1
TGCGCCAGCAGCCAATCACAGGGTAGGGGCTCTGGGGCCAACGTCCTGACTTTC
CASSQSQGRGSGANVLTF
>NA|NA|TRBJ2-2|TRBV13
TGTGCCAGCAGCCTTAGCGGAAACACCGGGGAGCTGTTTTTT
CASSLSGNTGELFF
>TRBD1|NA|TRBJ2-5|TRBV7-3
TGTGCCAGCAGCTTAGGCGTGGGGGACAGGGGTCAAGAGACCCAGTACTTC
CASSLGVGDRGQETQYF
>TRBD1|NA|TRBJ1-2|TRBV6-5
TGTGCCAGCAACCAGGGGGGAAGCTATGGCTACACCTTC
CASNQGGSYGYTF
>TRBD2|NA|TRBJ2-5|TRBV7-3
TGTGCCAGCAGCTTAGGGCGGGAGTCGCCTAAAGAGACCCAGTACTTC
CASSLGRESPKETQYF
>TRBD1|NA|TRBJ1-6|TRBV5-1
TGCGCCAGCAGCAACGGACAGGTTAATTCACCCCTCCACTTT
CASSNGQVNSPLHF
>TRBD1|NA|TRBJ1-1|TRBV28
TGTGCCAGCAGTAGCACAGGGGCCCGGGGGACTGAAGCTTTCTTT
CASSSTGARGTEAFF
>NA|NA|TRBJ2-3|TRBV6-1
TGTGCCAGCAGTGAAGGGACACGAGATACGCAGTATTTT
CASSEGTRDTQYF
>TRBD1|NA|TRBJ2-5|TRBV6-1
TGTGCCAGCAGTGAAGCATCGTTGAGGGGGCTAGAGACCCAGTACTTC
CASSEASLRGLETQYF
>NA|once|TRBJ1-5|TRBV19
TGTGCCAGTAGTCCCTCCCCGGGGGGAAGGCAGCCCCAGCATTTT
CASSPSPGGRQPQHF
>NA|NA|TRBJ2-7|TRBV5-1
TGCGCCAGCAGCCCCGGAGGCTTCCAGGAGGACGAGCAGTACTTC
CASSPGGFQEDEQYF
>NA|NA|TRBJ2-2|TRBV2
TGTGCCAGCAGTGTCGGAAGCGGCGGGGAGCTGTTTTTT
CASSVGSGGELFF
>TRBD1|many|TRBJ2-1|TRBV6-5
TGTGCCAGCAGTCCGACAGGGCAGAGATACAATGAGCAGTTCTTC
CASSPTGQRYNEQFF
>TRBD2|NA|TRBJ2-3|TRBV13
TGTGCCAGCAGCTTAGAAGGGCTAGCGGGAGATATCACAGATACGCAGTATTTT
CASSLEGLAGDITDTQYF
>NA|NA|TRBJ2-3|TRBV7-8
TGTGCCAGCAGCTTATGGCTCCGGGTCGGCACAGATACGCAGTATTTT
CASSLWLRVGTDTQYF
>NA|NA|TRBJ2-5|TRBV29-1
TGCAGCGTTTCAAGCGGGCAAGAGACCCAGTACTTC
CSVSSGQETQYF
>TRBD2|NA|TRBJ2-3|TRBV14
TGTGCCAGCAGCCCCCTGGGGGGGTCCACAGATACGCAGTATTTT
CASSPLGGSTDTQYF
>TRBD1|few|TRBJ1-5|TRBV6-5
TGTGCCAGCACTTTACAGGGGAATCAGCCCCAGCATTTT
CASTLQGNQPQHF
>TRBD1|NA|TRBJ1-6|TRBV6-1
TGTGCCAGCAGTGAAACCGGGACAGCCAGAGGGCCTGACAATTCACCCCTCCACTTT
CASSETGTARGPDNSPLHF
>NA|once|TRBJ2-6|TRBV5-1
TGCGCCAGCAGCTATGACACTGGGGCCAACGTCCTGACTTTC
CASSYDTGANVLTF
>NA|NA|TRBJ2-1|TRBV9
TGTGCCAGCAGCGTGGGGGGGACAGGTAACAATGAGCAGTTCTTC
CASSVGGTGNNEQFF
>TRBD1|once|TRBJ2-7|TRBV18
TGTGCCAGCTCACCCCGACAGGGGGTCCACGAGCAGTACTTC
CASSPRQGVHEQYF
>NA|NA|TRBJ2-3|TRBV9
TGTGCCAGCAGCGTCCTAGGATCTAACACAGATACGCAGTATTTT
CASSVLGSNTDTQYF
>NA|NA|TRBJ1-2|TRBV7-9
TGTGCCAGCAGTCGACAGACCAACTATGGCTACACCTTC
CASSRQTNYGYTF
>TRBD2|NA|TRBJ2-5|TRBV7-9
TGTGCCAGCAGCTTAATAATCCAGACTAGCGGGAGGGAGACCCAGTACTTC
CASSLIIQTSGRETQYF
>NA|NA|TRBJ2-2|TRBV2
TGTGCCAGCAAATCTCAGGGGAACACCGGGGAGCTGTTTTTT
CASKSQGNTGELFF
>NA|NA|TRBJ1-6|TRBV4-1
TGCGCCAGCAGCCAAGACGGGGGTTATAATTCACCCCTCCACTTT
CASSQDGGYNSPLHF
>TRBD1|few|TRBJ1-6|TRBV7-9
TGTGCCAGCAGCCCGGGACAGAATAATTCACCCCTCCACTTT
CASSPGQNNSPLHF
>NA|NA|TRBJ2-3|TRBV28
TGTGCCAGTTGGGACTCCCTGGGGGATACGCAGTATTTT
CASWDSLGDTQYF
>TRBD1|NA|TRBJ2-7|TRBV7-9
TGTGCCAGCAGCCCTTCAGGGGGAGACTACGAGCAGTACTTC
CASSPSGGDYEQYF
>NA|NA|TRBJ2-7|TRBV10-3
TGTGCCATCAGCTTAGGCGGAGACTACGAGCAGTACTTC
CAISLGGDYEQYF
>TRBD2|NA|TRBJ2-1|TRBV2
TGTGCCAGCAGGATGACCACCGGGGGGGGATTCAATGAGCAGTTCTTC
CASRMTTGGGFNEQFF
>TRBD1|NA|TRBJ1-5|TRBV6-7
TGTGCCAGCAGTTACAGCACGGGACAGAGCAATCAGCCCCAGCATTTT
CASSYSTGQSNQPQHF
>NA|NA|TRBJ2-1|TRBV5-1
TGCGCCAGCAGCTTGGCGGGCTTCAGGGGGGTCTACAATGAGCAGTTCTTC
CASSLAGFRGVYNEQFF
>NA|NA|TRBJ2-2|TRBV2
TGTGCCAGCAGTGTACTACCAGGGACCGGGGAGCTGTTTTTT
CASSVLPGTGELFF
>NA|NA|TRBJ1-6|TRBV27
TGTGCCAGCAGTTCTCGCGGGGGGGTCTCAAATTCACCCCTCCACTTT
CASSSRGGVSNSPLHF
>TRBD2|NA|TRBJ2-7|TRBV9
TGTGCCAGCAGCGCCACTAGCGGCGTGGCGCACGAGCAGTACTTC
CASSATSGVAHEQYF
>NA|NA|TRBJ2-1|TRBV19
TGTGCCACACAGGTCTCCTACAATGAGCAGTTCTTC
CATQVSYNEQFF
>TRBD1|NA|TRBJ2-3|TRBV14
TGTGCCAGCAGCAGGGGACAGGGGAGAATTGATACGCAGTATTTT
CASSRGQGRIDTQYF
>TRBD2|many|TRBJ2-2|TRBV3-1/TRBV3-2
TGTGCCAGCAGGGATACCTCAGCTCTAGCGGGAGCCAGCTTGTTCACCGGGGAGCTGTTTTTT
CASRDTSALAGASLFTGELFF